The 12 T cell receptor beta chains reported below all come from one sample, sequenced in a study of blood T cell repertoires in COVID-19. The protocol was immunoSEQ multiplex PCR, while the TCRdb copy is restricted to in-frame clones and leaves out a portion. Among 65,000 to 85,000 clones, roughly 80% were seen once, and the ten largest hold about 20%. The sequencing sample was made of peripheral blood. All receptors derive from a woman between 55 and 75 years old with acute or convalescent COVID-19.

V is TRBV4-1 and J is TRBJ2-3; D might be TRBD2 (5 bases). Trimming took off 4 bases at V and 1 base at J, with 12 bases between the two ends. The germline V gene encodes CDR1 MGHRA and CDR2 YSYEKL. The CDR3 has 15 amino acids. The CDR3: CASSLLGVRTDTQYF. In DNA, the CDR3 is TGCGCCAGCAGCCTTCTCGGGGTCCGCACAGATACGCAGTATTTT.

The chain links TRBV7-9 to TRBJ2-5; perhaps TRBD1 as D (6 bases). The germline V gene has CDR1 SEHNR and CDR2 FQNEAQ (reference sequence). V gave up 3 bases and J gave up 4 bases, with 15 bases separating them. The CDR3 has 15 amino acids. The CDR3 region is CASSFGQTVGETQYF. The CDR3 DNA follows: TGTGCCAGCAGCTTCGGACAGACGGTAGGAGAGACCCAGTACTTC.

The rearrangement uses TRBV6-5 and TRBJ2-1; maybe TRBD1 (5 bases). CDR3 length: 13 residues. The V end was cut by 4 bases, the J end by 10 bases, with 14 bases between. Germline CDR1 and CDR2: MNHEY and SVGAGI. CDR3 residues: CASSSTDIREQFF. The CDR3 nucleotides are TGTGCCAGCAGTTCCACGGACATCCGGGAGCAGTTCTTC.

The chain recombines TRBV29-1 with TRBJ2-4; 7 positions match TRBD2. Germline lookup yields CDR1 SQVTM and CDR2 ANQGSEA. V lost 6 bases, J lost 12 bases, and 14 bases stayed unmatched. This CDR3 is built from 13 residues. CDR3 DNA: TGCAGCGTCCAGGTGACGGGGAGGGCCCATCAGTACTTC. Its protein product is CSVQVTGRAHQYF.

The genes are TRBV6-1 and TRBJ2-2, with TRBD1 as a possible D gene (6 bases). V was trimmed by 4 bases and J by 2 bases, leaving 14 bases between them. Germline CDR1 MNHNS, CDR2 SASEGT. The CDR3 totals 16 residues. Here the CDR3 reads CASSGAGTTNTGELFF. The CDR3 DNA reads as TGTGCCAGCAGTGGGGCCGGGACAACCAACACCGGGGAGCTGTTTTTT.

V usage is TRBV30 and J usage is TRBJ2-1; maybe TRBD1 (8 bases). The length of the CDR3 is 14 residues. V dropped 2 bases and J dropped 8 bases, with 16 bases sitting between them. Germline V gives CDR1 GTSNPN, CDR2 SVGIG (reference sequence). The CDR3 bases are TGTGCCTGGAGTTATAACAGGGGGGGAGATGAGCAGTTCTTC. This encodes CAWSYNRGGDEQFF. Using reference TRBV30 and TRBJ2-1 for the parts outside the CDR3, the full variable domain is SQTIHQWPATLVQPVGSPLSLECTVEGTSNPNLYWYRQAAGRGLQLLFYSVGIGQISSEVPQNLSASRPQDRQFILSSKKLLLSDSGFYLCAWSYNRGGDEQFFGPGTRLTVL.

The rearrangement links TRBV10-1 to TRBJ2-3, with TRBD2 as a possible D gene (5 bases). The CDR3 is 15 amino acids. The germline V gene has CDR1 WNHNN and CDR2 SYGVQD (reference sequence). V shed 6 bases and J shed 0 bases, with 13 bases lying between them. CDR3 sequence (DNA): TGCGCCAGCAGCGAAAGCGGCGCCAGCACAGATACGCAGTATTTT. Translation: CASSESGASTDTQYF.

The chain uses TRBV19 and TRBJ2-7; D is uncertain. Germline CDR1 is LNHDA and CDR2 is SQIVND (reference sequence). V lost 3 bases and J lost 3, with 9 bases in between. This CDR3 comprises 13 residues. As DNA, the CDR3 is TGTGCCAGTAGTATTGAATCGAGCTACGAGCAGTACTTC. Translated, it gives CASSIESSYEQYF.

The rearrangement joins TRBV15 to TRBJ2-7, with D maybe TRBD1 (6 bases). The CDR3 contains 13 residues. Germline assignment: CDR1 LNHNV and CDR2 YYDKDF (reference sequence). V dropped 0 bases and J dropped 5 bases, with 8 bases sitting between them. In DNA, the CDR3 is TGTGCCACCAGCAGAGATTACAGGGACGAGCAGTACTTC. The encoded protein is CATSRDYRDEQYF.

The J gene is TRBJ2-3, the V gene TRBV27; D might be TRBD2 (6 bases). The CDR3 runs to 16 residues. Trimming shortened V by 4 bases and J by 0 bases, and 14 bases separated the two germline ends. The germline gives CDR1 MNHEY, CDR2 SMNVEV (reference sequence). CDR3 protein: CASSSLEGTSTDTQYF. The CDR3 nucleotides read TGTGCCAGCAGTTCCCTTGAGGGGACTAGCACAGATACGCAGTATTTT.

This chain links TRBV6-5 with TRBJ2-1, with no clear D. The CDR3 has 12 residues. Germline lookup yields CDR1 MNHEY and CDR2 SVGAGI. The germline V and J ends were trimmed by 8 bases and 6 bases, with 11 bases remaining between them. The CDR3 loop reads CASSKSGNEQFF. In nucleotides, the CDR3 is TGTGCCAGCTCTAAGAGTGGCAATGAGCAGTTCTTC.

V and J are TRBV12-3 or TRBV12-4 and TRBJ2-7, with TRBD2 matching over 7 bases. This CDR3 has 13 residues. Unmatched junction bases numbered 10, after V lost 6 bases and J lost 8 bases. The CDR3 bases are TGTGCCAGCAGCCCCGGGGGGTGGGCGAAGCAGTACTTC. It encodes CASSPGGWAKQYF.